This T cell receptor beta chain was identified in a study of blood T cell repertoires in COVID-19. Study overall: The United States, Italy and Spain supplied acute and convalescent COVID-19 samples. From T cells, B-cell-depleted T cells, or PBMCs came the material, which was cDNA or gDNA.

Authors' data handling: The assay estimated nucleated cells by amplifying reference gene primers. TCRdb's table, derived via immunoSEQ multiplex PCR, lists solely in-frame clones and lacks some. For V, J and clone size, that table is used; D and trimming come from the DNA. This table holds around 170,000 clones, about four fifths found once. With 2 bases clipped from V and 10 bases from J, the junction kept 7 bases outside the gene matches. Looked up from germline, CDR1 is ENHRY and CDR2 is SYGVKD. The CDR3 is made up of 16 amino acids. This chain uses TRBV10-3 with TRBJ2-2; 13 positions agree with TRBD2. Sequencing was performed on peripheral blood. The receptor was derived from a man in his 70s who had recovered from COVID-19. The CDR3 loop reads CAISEPGLAGTAELFF. The CDR3 bases are TGTGCCATCAGTGAGCCGGGACTAGCGGGAACGGCGGAGCTGTTTTTT.